This TCR beta chain is from a study of T cells in Graves' hyperthyroidism and ophthalmopathy. Study summary: Once the initial diagnosis was made, peripheral blood was obtained before any treatment.

Whole-study results and caveats: Ophthalmopathy prediction by the model preceded onset by a median approximately six months. Researchers found most expanded thyroid clonotypes above 0.001 in blood as well.

Researchers took RNA transcripts and amplified the TCR beta CDR3 regions from them. Initially, a first-round RT-PCR of the TCR CDR3 employed the HTBI primer set. Using its own MiXCR run on the multiplex PCR reads, TCRdb lists one record per CDR3 protein. This table holds hundreds of thousands of distinct CDR3 sequences, 12% to 15% found once. This CDR3 contains 15 residues. CDR1 and CDR2 (germline): DFQATT, SNEGSKA (reference sequence). The V and J ends lost 6 bases and 0 bases respectively, with 16 bases between them. This clonotype has a count of ten or more. The antigen is undetermined. Clinical Activity Scores of at least 3, NOSPECS grades of at least 4 and durations under 3 months characterized ophthalmopathy patients.

The sample consisted of blood. The sequence was collected from a middle-aged woman with Graves' ophthalmopathy. J is TRBJ2-3 and V is TRBV20-1; D call uncertain. The CDR3 nucleotides read TGCAGTGCCACGCGGCTGTCTGATAGCACAGATACGCAGTATTTT. Its translation is CSATRLSDSTDTQYF.